Listed below are T cell receptor beta chains from one sample, sequenced in a study of blood T cell repertoires in COVID-19. Sequencing was performed with immunoSEQ multiplex PCR; in TCRdb, only in-frame clones are kept and a portion is missing. The sample has some 97,000 clones, roughly 89% seen once. Sequencing was performed on peripheral blood. These receptors were taken from a man aged 70 or older with acute or convalescent COVID-19. The CDR3 runs from the conserved cysteine through the conserved F or W. The D gene is left open where the match is weak. Clone size is shown for a subset of rows, as once, few, many or a class of expanded clone.

CDR3 protein | CDR3 DNA | clone size | J gene | D gene | V gene
CASDSGTGGGLNTEAFF | TGTGCCAGCGACTCCGGGACAGGGGGCGGTTTGAACACTGAAGCTTTCTTT | . | TRBJ1-1 | TRBD1 | TRBV5-6
CASSPWTGGYGYTF | TGTGCCAGCTCACCCTGGACAGGGGGCTATGGCTACACCTTC | . | TRBJ1-2 | TRBD1 | TRBV18
CASSLELGQAYNEQFF | TGTGCCAGCAGCTTGGAACTGGGGCAGGCCTACAATGAGCAGTTCTTC | . | TRBJ2-1 | . | TRBV5-4
CASSQGLSGANVLTF | TGCGCCAGCAGCCAGGGACTGTCTGGGGCCAACGTCCTGACTTTC | . | TRBJ2-6 | . | TRBV4-1
CASSILAGPGSYNEQFF | TGTGCCAGTAGTATACTAGCGGGGCCGGGGTCGTATAATGAGCAGTTCTTC | . | TRBJ2-1 | TRBD2 | TRBV19
CASSLLAGRTYEQYF | TGTGCCAGCAGCCTTCTAGCGGGTAGGACCTACGAGCAGTACTTC | . | TRBJ2-7 | TRBD2 | TRBV3-1/TRBV3-2
CASSPGGSYQPQHF | TGTGCCAGCAGTCCAGGGGGCTCTTATCAGCCCCAGCATTTT | . | TRBJ1-5 | TRBD1 | TRBV28
CAWSSGGDGEQFF | TGTGCCTGGAGTAGCGGGGGGGATGGGGAGCAGTTCTTC | once | TRBJ2-1 | TRBD2 | TRBV30
CAISESIQNNEKLFF | TGTGCCATCAGTGAGTCTATCCAGAATAATGAAAAACTGTTTTTT | . | TRBJ1-4 | . | TRBV10-3
CASSLSSPVGNQPQHF | TGTGCCAGCAGTTTATCTTCCCCTGTTGGCAATCAGCCCCAGCATTTT | . | TRBJ1-5 | . | TRBV27